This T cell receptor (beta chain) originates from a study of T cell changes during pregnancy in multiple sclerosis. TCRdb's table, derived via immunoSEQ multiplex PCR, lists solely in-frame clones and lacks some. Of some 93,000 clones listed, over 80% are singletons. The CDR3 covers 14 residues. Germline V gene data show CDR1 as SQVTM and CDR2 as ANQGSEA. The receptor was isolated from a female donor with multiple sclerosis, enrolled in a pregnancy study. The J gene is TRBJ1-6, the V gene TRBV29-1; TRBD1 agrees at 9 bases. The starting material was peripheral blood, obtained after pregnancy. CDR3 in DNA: TGCAGGTATAAGGCGGGACAGGGTAAGAACACCCTCCACTTT. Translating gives CRYKAGQGKNTLHF.